Shown below are 28 T cell receptor beta chains from a single sample sequenced in a study of shared clonotypes between healthy human individuals. Clones were read by immunoSEQ multiplex PCR, and TCRdb kept only the in-frame ones, dropping some. The table shows around 1,100,000 clones, with roughly 77% occurring only once. What was sequenced was memory CD4+ T cells from PBMCs. Described subset: CD45RA-negative fraction. The source is a man younger than 30 in good health. Some clones in this sample may be carry-over from other donors' samples.

This clone was observed at least ten times. The CDR3 DNA reads TGTGCCAGCAGCTTCCAGGGGACGGGAAGGGTGGAGACCCAGTACTTC. Translated, it gives CASSFQGTGRVETQYF. This rearrangement joins TRBV7-9 to TRBJ2-5; a weak D match, TRBD1 (6 bases). The CDR3 is made up of 16 amino acids. Looked up from germline, CDR1 is SEHNR and CDR2 is FQNEAQ (reference sequence). The V gene lost 3 bases and the J gene lost 5 bases, with 19 bases spanning the gap. The complete variable domain, with remaining parts taken from reference TRBV7-9 and TRBJ2-5, reads DTGVSQNPRHKITKRGQNVTFRCDPISEHNRLYWYRQTLGQGPEFLTYFQNEAQLEKSRLLSDRFSAERPKGSFSTLEIQRTEQGDSAMYLCASSFQGTGRVETQYFGPGTRLLVL.

This clone was recorded only once. It is likely a read error: a sequence one base away is far more abundant. V is TRBV5-1 and J is TRBJ2-2; perhaps TRBD1 as D (6 bases). The CDR3 consists of 14 residues. Trimming removed 2 bases from V and 3 bases from J, with 8 bases in between. Germline CDR1 reads SGHRS; CDR2 reads YFSETQ. The CDR3 DNA follows: TGCGCCAGCAGCTTTTCAGGGGACACCGGGGAGCTGTTTTTT. It codes for CASSFSGDTGELFF.

This chain uses TRBV10-2 with TRBJ2-7, with 10 bases matching TRBD1. This CDR3 has 13 residues. Germline CDR1 reads WSHSY; CDR2 reads SAAADI. Losses at the gene ends were 6 bases for V and 2 bases for J; bases not matched to a gene: 1. The DNA for the CDR3 is TGCGCCAGCAGCGGACAGGGGGCCTACGAGCAGTACTTC. It yields the protein CASSGQGAYEQYF.

With respect to this clone: Other DNA sequences in the sample encode the same CDR3. V is TRBV19 and J is TRBJ1-2, with D hard to call. Germline V gene sequence: CDR1 LNHDA, CDR2 SQIVND (reference sequence). The CDR3 extends over 13 amino acids. With 1 base removed from V and 0 bases from J, the gap between germline ends came to 3 bases. CDR3 sequence (DNA): TGTGCCAGTAGTATAGGAACTAACTATGGCTACACCTTC. As protein: CASSIGTNYGYTF.

This clone was observed at least ten times. This chain joins TRBV27 and TRBJ2-1; the D is unclear. V was pared by 6 bases and J by 7 bases, with 25 bases between. CDR3 length: 17 residues. The V gene's germline CDR1 is MNHEY and CDR2 SMNVEV (reference sequence). In DNA form, the CDR3 reads TGTGCCAGCAGAGTGGGATTTGGGGTTATTCTGGGGAATGAGCAGTTCTTC. Translation gives CASRVGFGVILGNEQFF.

The rearrangement joins TRBV30 to TRBJ1-5, with D possibly TRBD1 on 6 matching bases. This CDR3 is built from 14 residues. Germline-derived CDR1 and CDR2 are GTSNPN and SVGIG (reference sequence). Trimming shortened V by 0 bases and J by 7 bases, and 13 bases separated the two germline ends. DNA of the CDR3: TGTGCCTGGAGTGTAAGCCAGGGGCCCCAGCCCCAGCATTTT. It yields the protein CAWSVSQGPQPQHF.

The chain joins TRBV5-1 to TRBJ1-1, with D maybe TRBD1 (5 bases). The CDR3 contains 13 residues. Germline lookup yields CDR1 SGHRS and CDR2 YFSETQ. V gave up 0 bases and J gave up 4 bases, with 7 bases separating them. CDR3 loop: CASSLAGTTEAFF. The CDR3 DNA reads as TGCGCCAGCAGCTTGGCAGGGACCACTGAAGCTTTCTTT.

Note on this clone: A junction boundary mismatches the germline segment, possibly from a read error. The V gene is TRBV5-4, the J gene TRBJ2-5, with 11 bases identical to TRBD2. The CDR3 has 16 amino acids. From germline, CDR1 is SGHNT and CDR2 YYREEE (reference sequence). CDR3 loop: CASSSALAGGAETQYF. The CDR3, as DNA: TGCGCCAGCAGCTCGGCCTTAGCGGGAGGGGCTGAGACCCAGTACTTC.

This clone was detected once. CDR3 coding DNA: TGCGCCAGCAGCTCGACACTAGCGGGAGGGCCGGAGACCCAGTACTTC. Amino acids: CASSSTLAGGPETQYF. The chain recombines TRBV5-1 with TRBJ2-5; 13 nucleotides line up with TRBD2. The CDR3 contains 16 residues. With V trimmed by 3 bases and J by 5 bases, 7 bases remained unmatched. In germline, CDR1 is SGHRS, CDR2 YFSETQ. The full variable domain, its missing parts supplied by reference TRBV5-1 and TRBJ2-5, is KAGVTQTPRYLIKTRGQQVTLSCSPISGHRSVSWYQQTPGQGLQFLFEYFSETQRNKGNFPGRFSGRQFSNSRSEMNVSTLELGDSALYLCASSSTLAGGPETQYFGPGTRLLVL.

The chain couples TRBV14 to TRBJ2-3; TRBD2 agrees at 8 bases. CDR1 and CDR2 from the germline V gene are SGHDN and FVKESK. J lost 4 bases, V lost 4 bases, and 4 bases had no gene match. This CDR3 has 14 amino acids. The DNA of the CDR3 is TGTGCCAGCAGCCCACTAGCGGATCCAGATACGCAGTATTTT. This codes for CASSPLADPDTQYF.

Note on this clone: Other DNA sequences in this specimen translate into the identical CDR3. The chain links TRBV7-9 to TRBJ1-2; D is perhaps TRBD1 (5 bases). CDR1 and CDR2 from the germline V gene are SEHNR and FQNEAQ (reference sequence). The CDR3 spans 14 residues. V was cut by 1 base and J by 4 bases, with 10 bases left in between. This CDR3 is CASSLGVGGYGYTF. CDR3 coding DNA: TGTGCCAGCAGCTTAGGGGTCGGGGGCTATGGCTACACCTTC.

This clone was detected a few times. V and J are TRBV6-1 and TRBJ2-7; 9 positions match TRBD1. Germline V gene sequence: CDR1 MNHNS, CDR2 SASEGT. J gave up 2 bases and V 7 bases, and 9 bases lay outside the gene matches. The length of the CDR3 is 15 residues. CDR3 in amino acids: CASKYSTGGTYEQYF. Here the CDR3 DNA reads TGTGCCAGCAAATACTCGACAGGGGGAACCTACGAGCAGTACTTC.

As to this clone: Compared with germline, one end of the junction differs, possibly owing to a read error. CDR3 sequence: CASSPPSSDRASDEQYF. CDR3 DNA: TGTGCCAGCTCACCACCATCTTCGGACAGGGCCTCCGACGAGCAGTACTTC. V is TRBV18 and J is TRBJ2-7; 8 bases line up with TRBD1. CDR1 KGHSH and CDR2 LQKENI come from the germline V gene. The CDR3 sequence is 17 residues long.

The chain joins TRBV4-1 to TRBJ1-6, with 10 bases aligning to TRBD1. The CDR3 totals 19 residues. J gave up 7 bases and V 2 bases, and 14 bases lay outside the gene matches. The germline CDR1 and CDR2 sequences are MGHRA and YSYEKL. As DNA, the CDR3 is TGCGCCAGCAGCCAATTTGGCTCTCCCCAGGGACAGGGGAATTCACCCCTCCACTTT. It yields the protein CASSQFGSPQGQGNSPLHF.

The rearrangement uses TRBV5-4 and TRBJ2-1; TRBD1 matches at 10 bases. The ends lost 3 bases at V and 4 bases at J; junction bases unmatched: 4. This CDR3 is 15 amino acids long. Germline V gene sequence: CDR1 SGHNT, CDR2 YYREEE (reference sequence). In DNA, the CDR3 is TGTGCCAGCAGCTCCGGGACAGGGGTATACAATGAGCAGTTCTTC. Protein: CASSSGTGVYNEQFF.

The rearrangement uses TRBV19 and TRBJ2-1; D call uncertain. CDR1 and CDR2 from the germline V gene are LNHDA and SQIVND (reference sequence). Trimming removed 9 bases at V and 8 bases at J, with 11 bases between. This CDR3 comprises 11 residues. The CDR3 protein is CASKKGDEQFF. The CDR3 nucleotides are TGTGCCAGCAAGAAAGGCGATGAGCAGTTCTTC.

The sample holds one count of this clone. This chain joins TRBV7-8 and TRBJ1-2; 7 bases are shared with TRBD1. This CDR3 is 13 amino acids long. CDR1 and CDR2 (germline): SGHVS, FQNEAQ. V gave up 5 bases and J gave up 7 bases; unmatched junction bases: 7. As DNA, the CDR3 is TGTGCCAGCAGCCGGACAGGTCGGGCTGGCTACACCTTC. It is translated as CASSRTGRAGYTF.

The chain links TRBV18 to TRBJ2-7; a weak D match, TRBD1 (6 bases). Germline V gene lookup returns CDR1 KGHSH and CDR2 LQKENI. The CDR3 extends over 13 amino acids. Trimming took 6 bases from V and 3 from J, leaving 12 bases between them. CDR3 in DNA: TGTGCCAGCTCGCGAGGACAGCACTACGAGCAGTACTTC. This sequence encodes CASSRGQHYEQYF.

This clone was observed a few times. The J gene is TRBJ1-5, the V gene TRBV5-1; D is undetermined. Germline CDR1 is SGHRS and CDR2 is YFSETQ. Trimming took off 7 bases at V and 2 bases at J, with 13 bases between the two ends. The CDR3 has 14 residues. Here the CDR3 reads CASRPGNGNQPQHF. The CDR3 DNA follows: TGCGCCAGCCGACCTGGAAACGGCAATCAGCCCCAGCATTTT. Full variable domain (remainder filled in from reference TRBV5-1 and TRBJ1-5): KAGVTQTPRYLIKTRGQQVTLSCSPISGHRSVSWYQQTPGQGLQFLFEYFSETQRNKGNFPGRFSGRQFSNSRSEMNVSTLELGDSALYLCASRPGNGNQPQHFGDGTRLSIL.

This chain joins TRBV7-8 and TRBJ1-2; D not resolved. Trimming removed 3 bases from V and 4 bases from J, with 12 bases in between. The CDR3 loop spans 14 amino acids. Germline V gives CDR1 SGHVS, CDR2 FQNEAQ. CDR3 region: CASSLATGGYGYTF. Here the CDR3 DNA reads TGTGCCAGCAGCTTGGCCACCGGCGGCTATGGCTACACCTTC.

In the case of this clone: The sample carries other DNA sequences with the same CDR3. The chain couples TRBV5-1 to TRBJ2-1; TRBD2 matches 8 bases. The V gene's germline CDR1 is SGHRS and CDR2 YFSETQ. This CDR3 contains 15 residues. V trimming: 2 bases; J trimming: 1 base; junction bases outside the gene matches: 2. CDR3 loop: CASSFTSGSYNEQFF. The CDR3 DNA is TGCGCCAGCAGCTTCACTAGCGGATCCTACAATGAGCAGTTCTTC.

DNA for the CDR3: TGTGCCAGCTCACCACTCGGACTAGCGGCCCGTGGCGAGCAGTACTTC. It specifies CASSPLGLAARGEQYF. The chain carries TRBV18 and TRBJ2-7; 10 bases map to TRBD2. The CDR3 contains 16 residues. Germline CDR1 is KGHSH and CDR2 is LQKENI. V lost 1 base, J lost 6 bases, and 9 bases stayed unmatched.

This clone was found a few times. The rearrangement uses TRBV7-2 and TRBJ2-2, with D uncertain. Trimming stripped 2 bases from V and 8 bases from J, with 9 bases between. The CDR3 contains 13 residues. CDR1 and CDR2 from the germline V gene are SGHTA and FQGNSA. The CDR3 nucleotides read TGTGCCAGCAGCTTAATTTTCCGTGGGGAGCTGTTTTTT. Translation: CASSLIFRGELFF.

This clone was detected a few times. This chain's CDR3 is CASLRGVAGYTF. The CDR3 nucleotides read TGTGCCAGCTTACGAGGGGTTGCTGGCTACACCTTC. V gene TRBV2 combines with J gene TRBJ1-2, with D perhaps TRBD1 (5 bases). Trimming stripped 8 bases from V and 7 bases from J, with 14 bases between. This CDR3 contains 12 residues. Germline-derived CDR1 and CDR2 are SNHLY and FYNNEI.

This clone showed up just a few times. This CDR3 is CAWDPRNTEAFF. The CDR3 coding sequence is TGTGCCTGGGACCCGAGGAACACTGAAGCTTTCTTT. The genes are TRBV30 and TRBJ1-1; D remains ambiguous. The CDR3 length is 12 residues. Between the trimmed V and J ends, which lost 5 bases and 1 base, there was a span of 8 bases. CDR1 and CDR2 (germline): GTSNPN, SVGIG (reference sequence).

CDR3 nucleotides: TGTGCCAGCAGCCAAAACCCCGGGACCCCGGATACGCAGTATTTT. It codes for CASSQNPGTPDTQYF. The chain uses TRBV4-2 and TRBJ2-3; D could derive from TRBD1 or TRBD2 (5 bases each). The CDR3 is 15 residues long. Germline V gives CDR1 LGHNA, CDR2 YNFKEQ. V lost 2 bases to trimming and J lost 6 bases, with 15 bases between them.

The genes are TRBV15 and TRBJ1-5, with D possibly matching TRBD1 (5 bases). This CDR3 has 14 residues. Germline CDR1 reads LNHNV; CDR2 reads YYDKDF (reference sequence). The V end lost 0 bases, the J end lost 7 bases, and 10 bases lay between the germline ends. This CDR3 reads CATSRDTGSQPQHF. In DNA form, the CDR3 reads TGTGCCACCAGCAGAGATACAGGCTCCCAGCCCCAGCATTTT.

The chain joins TRBV9 to TRBJ2-7; D might be TRBD2 (6 bases). V was pared by 0 bases and J by 6 bases, with 19 bases between. CDR1 is SGDLS, CDR2 YYNGEE, per germline. This CDR3 spans 16 amino acids. The CDR3 DNA follows: TGTGCCAGCAGCGTAGGGCCGGAGGAGGGTATGGGCGAGCAGTACTTC. Protein sequence: CASSVGPEEGMGEQYF.